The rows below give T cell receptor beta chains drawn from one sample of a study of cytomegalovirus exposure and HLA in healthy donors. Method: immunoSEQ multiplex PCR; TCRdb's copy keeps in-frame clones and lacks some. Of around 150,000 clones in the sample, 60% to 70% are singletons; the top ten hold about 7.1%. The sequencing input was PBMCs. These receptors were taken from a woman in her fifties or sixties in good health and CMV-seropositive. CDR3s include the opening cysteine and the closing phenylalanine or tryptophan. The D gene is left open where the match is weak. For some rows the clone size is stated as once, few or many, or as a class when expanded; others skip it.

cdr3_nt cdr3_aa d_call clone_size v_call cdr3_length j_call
TGTGCCAGCACCCTACGGAGGGTCGGCACAGATACGCAGTATTTT CASTLRRVGTDTQYF NA few TRBV2 15 TRBJ2-3
TGTGCCAGCAGCTTAGGTGGGAGGCCCCCCTACAATGAGCAGTTCTTC CASSLGGRPPYNEQFF NA NA TRBV7-7 16 TRBJ2-1
TGCGCCAGCAGCTCCCCTTGGGGGGTCGGGGAGACCCAGTACTTC CASSSPWGVGETQYF NA few TRBV5-1 15 TRBJ2-5
TGTGCCAGTATGGAAAGGAGCGCAGCCGAGCAGTACTTC CASMERSAAEQYF NA NA TRBV19 13 TRBJ2-7
TGTGCCAGCAGCCTGAGTCGTTTCACTGAAGCTTTCTTT CASSLSRFTEAFF NA NA TRBV11-3 13 TRBJ1-1
TGTGCCAGCAGCTTGGCGGGGAGAGGGGGATGGTTCTACGAGCAGCACTTC CASSLAGRGGWFYEQHF NA NA TRBV5-8 17 TRBJ2-7
TGTGCCAGCAGCTTGCCTGCTGGGGCCAACGTCCTGACTTTC CASSLPAGANVLTF NA NA TRBV5-5 14 TRBJ2-6
TGTGCCAGCAGTGGGACTACCGACAATGAGCAGTTCTTC CASSGTTDNEQFF TRBD2 NA TRBV27 13 TRBJ2-1
TGTGCCAGCAGAAGACTAGCGGGAGGCACCGGGGAGCTGTTTTTT CASRRLAGGTGELFF TRBD2 NA TRBV28 15 TRBJ2-2
TGTGCCAGCAGCGTAGGTGGGGCTAGCGGGAGCTCCTACAATGAGCAGTTCTTC CASSVGGASGSSYNEQFF TRBD2 NA TRBV9 18 TRBJ2-1
TGTGCCAGCAGCGGTTCGGAGGGAGAGACCCAGTACTTC CASSGSEGETQYF NA few TRBV7-2 13 TRBJ2-5
TGTGCCAGCAGAAGGGGGCTCGGGACAGATACGCAGTATTTT CASRRGLGTDTQYF TRBD1 few TRBV28 14 TRBJ2-3
TGCGCCAGCAGCCAAGATAGCAGCCAAAACTACGAGCAGTACTTC CASSQDSSQNYEQYF NA NA TRBV4-3 15 TRBJ2-7
TGTGCCAGCTCACCGGGACTAGCGGGAGCTGGGGCCAACGTCCTGACTTTC CASSPGLAGAGANVLTF TRBD2 NA TRBV18 17 TRBJ2-6
TGTGCCTGGAGTGGGGGAGGGGAGACCCAGTACTTC CAWSGGGETQYF TRBD2 few TRBV30 12 TRBJ2-5
TGTGCCAGCAGTACCAGCGGGAGTGGGTACAATGAGCAGTTCTTC CASSTSGSGYNEQFF TRBD2 few TRBV6-5 15 TRBJ2-1
TGTGCCAGCAGTCCTGGACAGGGACGCCAGCCCCAGCATTTT CASSPGQGRQPQHF TRBD1 NA TRBV28 14 TRBJ1-5
TGTGCCAGCAGCTCCTCGGGGACAGCTAAGAGGACCCAGTACTTC CASSSSGTAKRTQYF TRBD1 NA TRBV11-2 15 TRBJ2-5
TGTGCCAGCAGTTTAAACTTCTATGGCTACACCTTC CASSLNFYGYTF NA NA TRBV28 12 TRBJ1-2
TGTGCCAGCAGCCCCCGGGTAGCGGGGTGGGAGCTGTTTTTT CASSPRVAGWELFF TRBD2 few TRBV9 14 TRBJ2-2
TGTGCCAGCAGCGTAGGGCTAGCGGGAGCCAAAAACATTCAGTACTTC CASSVGLAGAKNIQYF TRBD2 NA TRBV9 16 TRBJ2-4
TGTGCCAGCAGCTCAGGAGAGACCCAGTACTTC CASSSGETQYF NA few TRBV11-1 11 TRBJ2-5
TGTGCCAGCAGCTTAAGACAGAAGAATGAAAAACTGTTTTTT CASSLRQKNEKLFF NA few TRBV7-9 14 TRBJ1-4
TGCGCCAGCAGCCCTGAAGCCTTCTCCTACAATGAGCAGTTCTTC CASSPEAFSYNEQFF NA NA TRBV4-3 15 TRBJ2-1
TGTGCCAGCAAAAGGGAGCGGGCCGGCACAGATACGCAGTATTTT CASKRERAGTDTQYF NA few TRBV7-2 15 TRBJ2-3
TGTGCCAGCAGTTACTCGGGCGGGAGGTACGATGAGCAGTTCTTC CASSYSGGRYDEQFF TRBD2 few TRBV6-6 15 TRBJ2-1
TGTGCCAGCAGCTCGAGTCGACAGGGGGCGAGTGAAAAACTGTTTTTT CASSSSRQGASEKLFF TRBD1 few TRBV7-2 16 TRBJ1-4
TGTGCCACCAGCACCCCCCTCACAGATACGCAGTATTTT CATSTPLTDTQYF NA NA TRBV15 13 TRBJ2-3
TGCGCCAGCAGCCTCGGGAGGTTCTATGGCTACACCTTC CASSLGRFYGYTF NA NA TRBV5-1 13 TRBJ1-2
TGCGCCAGCAGCCAAGATGGGACAGGGATTAATGAAAAACTGTTTTTT CASSQDGTGINEKLFF TRBD1 few TRBV4-1 16 TRBJ1-4
TGCGCCAGCAGCCCCCAGGGGAATGAGCAGTTCTTC CASSPQGNEQFF NA NA TRBV5-1 12 TRBJ2-1
TGTGCCTGGAGTGCCCACAGGACTAGCGGGCAAGAGGCCCAGTACTTC CAWSAHRTSGQEAQYF TRBD2 NA TRBV30 16 TRBJ2-5
TGCGCCAGCAGCCCTGGCCTAGCGGGGATCTACGAGCAGTACTTC CASSPGLAGIYEQYF TRBD2 few TRBV5-1 15 TRBJ2-7
TGTGCCAGCAGCAGAGAGATTGCAGATACGCAGTATTTT CASSREIADTQYF NA NA TRBV7-3 13 TRBJ2-3
TGTGCCAGCAGTTTGACTGGGGGAGGGGTCACCGGGGAGCTGTTTTTT CASSLTGGGVTGELFF TRBD2 NA TRBV6-5 16 TRBJ2-2
TGTGCCAGCAGAGCTTGGACTAGCGGGAACACCGGGGAGCTGTTTTTT CASRAWTSGNTGELFF TRBD2 NA TRBV5-6 16 TRBJ2-2
TGTGCCAGCTCACTGCGACAGGGAGGACGCTCTGGAAACACCATATATTTT CASSLRQGGRSGNTIYF TRBD1 once TRBV18 17 TRBJ1-3
TGTGCCAGCAGCTTGGGAATTACTAGCGGGAGATCCACCGGGGAGCTGTTTTTT CASSLGITSGRSTGELFF TRBD2 NA TRBV5-8 18 TRBJ2-2
TGCGCCAGCAGGGAGCGGCCTTCCTACAATGAGCAGTTCTTC CASRERPSYNEQFF NA once TRBV5-1 14 TRBJ2-1
TGTGCCATCAGTTACGACAGGGTGGGAAACAATGAGCAGTTCTTC CAISYDRVGNNEQFF TRBD1 NA TRBV10-3 15 TRBJ2-1
TGTGCCAGCAGTATGGGAGGGGGAAGGGATGGCTACACCTTC CASSMGGGRDGYTF NA NA TRBV19 14 TRBJ1-2
TGTGCCAGCAGTTTAGTGGGGGCGAGGAACACAGATACGCAGTATTTT CASSLVGARNTDTQYF NA NA TRBV27 16 TRBJ2-3
TGTGCCAGCAGCCTTACAGGAGATACGCAGTATTTT CASSLTGDTQYF NA NA TRBV28 12 TRBJ2-3
TGCAGTGCCACGGACTACTACGAGCAGTACTTC CSATDYYEQYF NA NA TRBV20-1 11 TRBJ2-7
TGTGCTAGTGGTTTGGAACCGCAGGGAGAGCAGTTCTTC CASGLEPQGEQFF NA few TRBV12-5 13 TRBJ2-1
TGTGCCAGTAGTTCAAAGACAGGTCTCGGTTTCTTC CASSSKTGLGFF NA NA TRBV19 12 TRBJ1-2
TGTGCCAGCAGTCAGGGGGGTGCCTCCTACGAGCAGTACTTC CASSQGGASYEQYF NA once TRBV2 14 TRBJ2-7
TGTGCCAGCACCGTTGAGGGGGCGCGAAGCTATGGCTACACCTTC CASTVEGARSYGYTF TRBD1 NA TRBV28 15 TRBJ1-2
TGCGCCAGCAGTGAGTCCTTGGGGACAGCCACCTACGAGCAGTACTTC CASSESLGTATYEQYF TRBD1 NA TRBV10-2 16 TRBJ2-7
TGTGCCAGTACCCCCGAAGGGGGTTACACTGAAGCTTTCTTT CASTPEGGYTEAFF NA NA TRBV19 14 TRBJ1-1
TGTGCCACCAGCTCTAAACAGGCCAGCACAGATACGCAGTATTTT CATSSKQASTDTQYF NA NA TRBV15 15 TRBJ2-3
TGTGCCAGCAGCCCCCCTAGCGGGATCTCCTACAATGAGCAGTTCTTC CASSPPSGISYNEQFF TRBD2 few TRBV27 16 TRBJ2-1
TGTGCCAGCAGCTTCCCACGGGAGGGCCATAGGGAGCAGTACTTC CASSFPREGHREQYF TRBD2 NA TRBV5-4 15 TRBJ2-7
TGTGCCAGCAGTTTACCGGACAGCCATCAGCCCCAGCATTTT CASSLPDSHQPQHF NA NA TRBV28 14 TRBJ1-5
TGTGCCAGCAGCCACACCGAGAGGCCTAACACCGGGGAGCTGTTTTTT CASSHTERPNTGELFF NA few TRBV5-6 16 TRBJ2-2
TGCAGCGTCCAAATCCGGACAGGATTGGACGGGGAGCTGTTTTTT CSVQIRTGLDGELFF TRBD1 NA TRBV29-1 15 TRBJ2-2
TGTGCCAGCAGTGTGGAGGGTTGGGGCACCGGGGAGCTGTTTTTT CASSVEGWGTGELFF NA NA TRBV2 15 TRBJ2-2
TGTGCCAGCAAGGCCAGGGGGACAGGAAACGAGCAGTACTTC CASKARGTGNEQYF TRBD1 few TRBV2 14 TRBJ2-7
TGCGCCAGCAGCCAAGTCCCCGGGACAGCCCTAGTTGAGACCCAGTACTTC CASSQVPGTALVETQYF TRBD1 once TRBV4-3 17 TRBJ2-5